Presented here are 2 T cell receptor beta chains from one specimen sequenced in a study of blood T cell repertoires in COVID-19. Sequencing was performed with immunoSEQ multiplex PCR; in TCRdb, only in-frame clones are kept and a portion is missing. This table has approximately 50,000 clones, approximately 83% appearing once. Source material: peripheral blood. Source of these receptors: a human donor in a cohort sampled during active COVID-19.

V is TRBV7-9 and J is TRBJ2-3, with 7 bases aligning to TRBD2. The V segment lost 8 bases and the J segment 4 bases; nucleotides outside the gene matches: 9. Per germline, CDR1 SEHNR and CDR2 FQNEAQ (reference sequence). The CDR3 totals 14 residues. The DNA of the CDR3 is TGTGCCAGCTTGAGGGCGGGAGTGTCAGATACGCAGTATTTT. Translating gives CASLRAGVSDTQYF.

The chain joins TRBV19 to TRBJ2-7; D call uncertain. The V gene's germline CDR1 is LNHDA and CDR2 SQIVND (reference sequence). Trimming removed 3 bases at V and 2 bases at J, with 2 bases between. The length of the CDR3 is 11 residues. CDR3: CASSIAYEQYF. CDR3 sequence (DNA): TGTGCCAGTAGTATCGCCTACGAGCAGTACTTC.